Listed here are 14 T cell receptor beta chains from one sample, sequenced in a study of cytomegalovirus exposure and HLA in healthy donors. Data came from immunoSEQ multiplex PCR; TCRdb stores just in-frame clones and leaves some out. The sample records some 290,000 clones, approximately 85% being singletons. Sequencing used PBMCs. Receptors were obtained from a man in his thirties or forties in good health and CMV-seronegative.

The genes are TRBV6-5 and TRBJ1-1; 10 nucleotides agree with TRBD1. Trimming cost V 6 bases and J 6 bases; bases outside gene matches: 10. Germline V CDR1 and CDR2: MNHEY, SVGAGI. This CDR3 spans 15 amino acids. The CDR3 region is CASRDDRGLRSEAFF. CDR3 DNA: TGTGCCAGCAGAGACGACAGGGGGCTGAGATCTGAAGCTTTCTTT.

The genes are TRBV2 and TRBJ2-1; tentatively, D is TRBD2 (6 bases). The CDR3 is made up of 13 amino acids. V lost 6 bases and J lost 5, with 11 bases in between. CDR1 is SNHLY, CDR2 FYNNEI, per germline. CDR3 amino acids: CASRRTINNEQFF. The CDR3 coding sequence is TGTGCCAGCAGGAGGACTATCAACAATGAGCAGTTCTTC.

The rearrangement links TRBV5-8 to TRBJ1-2, with D maybe TRBD1 (6 bases). V lost 5 bases and J 4 bases, leaving 21 bases between the germline ends. The germline gives CDR1 SGHTS, CDR2 YDEGEE. This CDR3 contains 16 residues. The CDR3 spells CASRTGQRTSGYGYTF. In DNA form, the CDR3 reads TGTGCCAGCAGAACTGGACAGAGGACTAGTGGCTATGGCTACACCTTC.

This chain joins TRBV6-6 and TRBJ2-5; D is possibly TRBD2 (5 bases). Trimming took 8 bases from V and 7 from J, leaving 14 bases between them. Germline-derived CDR1 and CDR2 are MNHNY and SVGAGI (reference sequence). This CDR3 has 12 residues. CDR3 protein: CASRLGEGTQYF. The CDR3 DNA reads TGTGCCAGCCGTTTGGGTGAGGGGACCCAGTACTTC.

The chain uses TRBV5-6 and TRBJ1-1; D gene ambiguous. V lost 1 base and J lost 0, with 10 bases in between. CDR1 is SGHDT and CDR2 is YYEEEE in the germline V gene. The CDR3 spans 15 residues. The CDR3 spells CASSLYEVMNTEAFF. CDR3 bases: TGTGCCAGCAGCTTGTACGAGGTCATGAACACTGAAGCTTTCTTT. Full variable domain (rest looked up from reference TRBV5-6 and TRBJ1-1): DAGVTQSPTHLIKTRGQQVTLRCSPKSGHDTVSWYQQALGQGPQFIFQYYEEEERQRGNFPDRFSGHQFPNYSSELNVNALLLGDSALYLCASSLYEVMNTEAFFGQGTRLTVV.

V gene TRBV25-1 combines with J gene TRBJ1-3; D gene uncertain. The V end lost 2 bases, the J end lost 0 bases, and 14 bases lay between the germline ends. Germline V gene lookup returns CDR1 MGHDK and CDR2 SYGVNS. The CDR3 is 17 amino acids. Written as DNA, the CDR3 is TGTGCCAGCAGTGAAGGTCGGCCGTGGAGCTCTGGAAACACCATATATTTT. This translates into CASSEGRPWSSGNTIYF.

The chain carries TRBV7-6 and TRBJ2-5; unclear D gene. Germline values: CDR1 SGHVS, CDR2 FNYEAQ. The length of the CDR3 is 11 residues. Trimming shortened V by 5 bases and J by 2 bases, and 3 bases separated the two germline ends. The CDR3 bases are TGTGCCAGCAGCCAACAAGAGACCCAGTACTTC. As protein: CASSQQETQYF.

This chain joins TRBV7-2 and TRBJ1-5, with D possibly being TRBD1 (5 bases). V lost 1 base, J lost 0 bases, and 7 bases lay in between. Germline V gene data show CDR1 as SGHTA and CDR2 as FQGNSA. The CDR3 extends over 15 amino acids. The CDR3 reads CASSLGGGSNQPQHF. For the CDR3, the DNA is TGTGCCAGCAGCTTAGGGGGGGGTAGCAATCAGCCCCAGCATTTT.

This clone was recorded once. The chain joins TRBV6-1 to TRBJ1-1; possibly TRBD1 for D (6 bases). Looked up from germline, CDR1 is MNHNS and CDR2 is SASEGT. Trimming pared 8 bases from V and 3 bases from J, leaving 10 bases between. This CDR3 is built from 12 residues. The CDR3 sequence: CASCKGDTEAFF. DNA for the CDR3: TGTGCCAGCTGTAAGGGGGACACTGAAGCTTTCTTT.

This chain uses TRBV7-6 with TRBJ1-4; D possibly corresponds to TRBD1 (6 bases). The CDR3 is made up of 15 amino acids. The germline CDR1 and CDR2 sequences are SGHVS and FNYEAQ. V lost 1 base and J lost 11, with 17 bases in between. The CDR3 coding sequence is TGTGCCAGCAGCTTAGGGGGGGGCCCGGTGGGGAAACTGTTTTTT. It yields the protein CASSLGGGPVGKLFF.

J is TRBJ1-6 and V is TRBV19, with 8 positions matching TRBD1. The CDR3 extends over 17 amino acids. Germline CDR1 LNHDA, CDR2 SQIVND (reference sequence). Trimming cost V 5 bases and J 6 bases; bases outside gene matches: 12. CDR3 in amino acids: CASSVGLRTGTNSPLHF. DNA for the CDR3: TGTGCCAGTAGTGTCGGACTGAGGACAGGGACTAATTCACCCCTCCACTTT.

In this sample, this clone turned up a few times. The rearrangement links TRBV2 to TRBJ1-2; a weak D match, TRBD1 (5 bases). The germline V gene has CDR1 SNHLY and CDR2 FYNNEI. The CDR3 is made up of 13 amino acids. With 8 bases removed from V and 4 bases from J, the gap between germline ends came to 14 bases. CDR3 loop: CASWGGLPYGYTF. Written as DNA, the CDR3 is TGTGCCAGCTGGGGCGGCCTCCCCTATGGCTACACCTTC.

DNA of the CDR3: TGCGCCAGCAGCCAAGGGGAGACACGACCTTTCCATGGCTACACCTTC. Amino acid sequence: CASSQGETRPFHGYTF. The chain employs TRBV4-1 and TRBJ1-2; D ambiguous. This CDR3 has 16 residues. In germline, CDR1 is MGHRA, CDR2 YSYEKL. The V and J ends lost 1 base and 6 bases respectively, with 18 bases between them.

The genes are TRBV12-1 and TRBJ2-6; TRBD1, the D gene given by the table, was not confirmed from the DNA. TRBV12-1 is termed a pseudogene. There are 18 residues in the CDR3. CDR3 loop: CASSLHWDISSGANVLTF. The CDR3, as DNA: TGTGCCAGCAGCCTCCATTGGGACATTAGCTCTGGGGCCAACGTCCTGACTTTC.